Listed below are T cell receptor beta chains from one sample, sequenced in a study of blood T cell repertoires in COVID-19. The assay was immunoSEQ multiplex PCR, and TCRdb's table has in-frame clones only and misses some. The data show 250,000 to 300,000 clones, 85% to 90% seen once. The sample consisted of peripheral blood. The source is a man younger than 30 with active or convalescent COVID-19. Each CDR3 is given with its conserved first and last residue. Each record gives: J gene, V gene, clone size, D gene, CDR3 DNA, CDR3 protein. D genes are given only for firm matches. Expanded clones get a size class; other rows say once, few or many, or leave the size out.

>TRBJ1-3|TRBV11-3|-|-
TGTGCCAGCAGTCCAACAGGAGTCTCCGGAAACACCATATATTTT
CASSPTGVSGNTIYF
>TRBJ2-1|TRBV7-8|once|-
TGTGCCAGCAGCTTAAACCGGGAATACAATGAGCAGTTCTTC
CASSLNREYNEQFF
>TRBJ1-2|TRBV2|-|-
TGTGCCACCCATCAAGGAGGGAACTTGGACTATGGCTACACCTTC
CATHQGGNLDYGYTF
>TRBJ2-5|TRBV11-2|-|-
TGTGCCAGCAGCTTAGGCAGGGCAGGGGAAGAGACCCAGTACTTC
CASSLGRAGEETQYF
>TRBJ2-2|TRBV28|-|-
TGTGCCAGCAGACTATCAACCGGGGAGCTGTTTTTT
CASRLSTGELFF
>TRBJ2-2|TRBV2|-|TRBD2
TGTGCCAGCAGCTCCCGGGGGGACACCGGGGAGCTGTTTTTT
CASSSRGDTGELFF
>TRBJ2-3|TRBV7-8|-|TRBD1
TGTGCCAGCAGCTTTGATATCGGGACAGGGGGCGCGGTGGGCCGCACAGATACGCAGTATTTT
CASSFDIGTGGAVGRTDTQYF
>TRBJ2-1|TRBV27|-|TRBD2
TGTGCCAGCAGTTGGGGTGGTGGCGGGGGGGTGAATGAGCAGTTCTTC
CASSWGGGGGVNEQFF
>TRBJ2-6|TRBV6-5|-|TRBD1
TGTGCCAGCAGTCCCAGGGGGAACAACGTCCTGACTTTC
CASSPRGNNVLTF
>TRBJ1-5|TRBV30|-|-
TGTGCCTGGAGTGTCTTGCGGGATCAGCCCCAGCATTTT
CAWSVLRDQPQHF
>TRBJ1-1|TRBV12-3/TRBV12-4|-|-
TGTGCCAGCAGTTTCGGGGTTGAAGCTTTCTTT
CASSFGVEAFF
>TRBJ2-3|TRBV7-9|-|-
TGTGCCAGCAGCAGTGAACGAGAGTCAGATACGCAGTATTTT
CASSSERESDTQYF
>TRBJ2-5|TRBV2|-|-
TGTGCCAGCAGTGACGCGCGGCATCAAGAGACCCAGTACTTC
CASSDARHQETQYF
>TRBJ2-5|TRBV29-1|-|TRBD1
TGCAGCGTTGTACAGGGGGGACAAGAGACCCAGTACTTC
CSVVQGGQETQYF
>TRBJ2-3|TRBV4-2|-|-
TGTGCCAGCAGCTTCGCACTGAGCGAAGGGGCCGATACGCAGTATTTT
CASSFALSEGADTQYF
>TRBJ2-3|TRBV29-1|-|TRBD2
TGCAGCCATACAGCGGGAGTCTCTCTCTTAGGCACGCAGTATTTT
CSHTAGVSLLGTQYF
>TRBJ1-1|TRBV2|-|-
TGTGCCAGCAGTGTCGAGGGACACCTGAACACTGAAGCTTTCTTT
CASSVEGHLNTEAFF
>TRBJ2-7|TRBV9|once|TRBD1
TGTGCCAGCAGCATTGGACAGGCAAGCTCCTACGAGCAGTACTTC
CASSIGQASSYEQYF
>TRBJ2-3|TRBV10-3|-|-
TGTGCCATCAGTACCCCCCCCGCTCTGTCCCGGTCGGCAGATACGCAGTATTTT
CAISTPPALSRSADTQYF
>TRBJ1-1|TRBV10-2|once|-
TGCGCCAGCAGTGACGGGTACACTGAAGCTTTCTTT
CASSDGYTEAFF
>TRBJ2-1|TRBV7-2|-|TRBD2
TGTGCCAGCAGCTTGATGGGCGGGAGCTACAATGAGCAGTTCTTC
CASSLMGGSYNEQFF
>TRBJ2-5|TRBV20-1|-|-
TGCAGTGTCCACGGGGAGACCCAGTACTTC
CSVHGETQYF
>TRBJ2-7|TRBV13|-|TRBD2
TGTGCCAGCAGCCCTCCTAGCGGGAGGTTCGAGCAGTACTTC
CASSPPSGRFEQYF
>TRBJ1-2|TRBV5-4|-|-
TGTGCCAGCAGCTTGCCCTCGTGGCAGGGAGGCGGCTACACCTTC
CASSLPSWQGGGYTF
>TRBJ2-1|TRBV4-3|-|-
TGCGCCAGCAGCCAAGTATCCTCTAACAATGAGCAGTTCTTC
CASSQVSSNNEQFF
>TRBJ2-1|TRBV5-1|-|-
TGCGCCAGCAAGGGGACACGCTCCTACAATGAGCAGTTCTTC
CASKGTRSYNEQFF
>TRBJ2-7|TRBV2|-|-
TGTGCCAGTCCAGGGAAAAACTACGAGCAGTACTTC
CASPGKNYEQYF
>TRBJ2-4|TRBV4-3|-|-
TGCGCCAGCAGCCAGGAACTACTGGGACTAGCCAAAAACATTCAGTACTTC
CASSQELLGLAKNIQYF
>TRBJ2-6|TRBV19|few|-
TGTGCCAGTAGTATCGTTGTCCCCTCTGGGGCCAACGTCCTGACTTTC
CASSIVVPSGANVLTF
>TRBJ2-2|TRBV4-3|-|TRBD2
TGCGCCAGCAGCGAGCGGACTAGCGTCTTTCCGACCGGGGAGCTGTTTTTT
CASSERTSVFPTGELFF
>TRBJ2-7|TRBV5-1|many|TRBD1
TGCGCCAGCAGCTTGGAGGCAGGGGGAAGCTCCTACGAGCAGTACTTC
CASSLEAGGSSYEQYF
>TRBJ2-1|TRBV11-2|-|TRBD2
TGTGCCAGCAGCCCTCGCCTAGCGGGAGTGTGGTACAATGAGCAGTTCTTC
CASSPRLAGVWYNEQFF
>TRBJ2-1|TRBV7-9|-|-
TGTGCCAGCAGCCCAGCAATGCGCGGGATGGGCAATGAGCAGTTCTTC
CASSPAMRGMGNEQFF
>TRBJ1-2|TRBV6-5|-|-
TGTGCCACGGACGGGGGGAACTATGGCTACACCTTC
CATDGGNYGYTF
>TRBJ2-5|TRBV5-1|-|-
TGCGCCAGCAGCTTGATTTCCGGGGAGACCCAGTACTTC
CASSLISGETQYF
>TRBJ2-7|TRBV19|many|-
TGTGCCAGTAGTGCCGACATGGGCAGCGAGCAGTACTTC
CASSADMGSEQYF
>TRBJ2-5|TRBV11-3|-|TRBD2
TGTGCCAGCAGCTTACAATGGCTAGCGGACACCCAAGAGACCCAGTACTTC
CASSLQWLADTQETQYF
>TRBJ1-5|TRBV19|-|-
TGTGCCAGTAGTCCGCCCGGGGGGGTCTTTCAGCCCCAGCATTTT
CASSPPGGVFQPQHF
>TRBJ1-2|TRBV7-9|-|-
TGTGCCAGCAGCTTAGTATCTACTAGGGGCGGGAGCTACACCTTC
CASSLVSTRGGSYTF
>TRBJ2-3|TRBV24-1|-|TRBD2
TGTGCCACCCGACCGAATAGCGGGGGGGCCGGAGATACGCAGTATTTT
CATRPNSGGAGDTQYF
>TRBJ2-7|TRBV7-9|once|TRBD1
TGTGCCAGCAGCTTTGGACAGGGGACCTACGAGCAGTACTTC
CASSFGQGTYEQYF
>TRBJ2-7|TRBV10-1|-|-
TGCGCCAGCTCGAGTTCATCCTACGAGCAGTACTTC
CASSSSSYEQYF